These 16 T cell receptor beta chains share one sample of origin, sequenced in a study of sequential checkpoint blockade in melanoma. Treatment meaning: randomized to nivolumab then ipilimumab (arm A) or the reverse (arm B). Libraries were prepared by immunoSEQ multiplex PCR; TCRdb keeps only in-frame clonotypes and omits some of them. Of around 15,000 clones listed, 90% to 95% were seen once; the top ten hold roughly 24%. Specimen: CD8+ T cells sorted from blood (inferred from file names), collected from a patient given nivolumab and ipilimumab in sequence. Receptors were obtained from a human donor with melanoma.

J is TRBJ1-2 and V is TRBV27; unclear D gene. Trimming took off 3 bases at V and 1 base at J, with 6 bases between the two ends. The CDR3 is 13 residues long. Germline CDR1 and CDR2: MNHEY and SMNVEV (reference sequence). The CDR3 sequence is CASSFSINYGYTF. In DNA form, the CDR3 reads TGTGCCAGCAGTTTTAGTATTAACTATGGCTACACCTTC.

The chain links TRBV28 to TRBJ2-1; 11 bases align to TRBD2. Germline values: CDR1 MDHEN, CDR2 SYDVKM. J lost 8 bases, V lost 4 bases, and 13 bases had no gene match. The CDR3 contains 17 residues. The CDR3 nucleotides are TGTGCCAGCAGTTCCCCCAGGCTAGCGGGGGGCATCGATGAGCAGTTCTTC. This sequence encodes CASSSPRLAGGIDEQFF.

This rearrangement joins TRBV6-6 to TRBJ1-1, with TRBD1 identical over 10 bases. The trim removed 6 bases at V and 4 bases at J, leaving 8 bases unmatched. This CDR3 comprises 15 residues. The germline V gene has CDR1 MNHNY and CDR2 SVGAGI (reference sequence). For the CDR3, the DNA is TGTGCCAGCAGCCTCGACAGGGGGCGATTCACTGAAGCTTTCTTT. It translates to CASSLDRGRFTEAFF.

The J gene is TRBJ1-2, the V gene TRBV5-4; maybe TRBD1 (6 bases). V was pared by 4 bases and J by 2 bases, with 15 bases between. This CDR3 contains 15 residues. Germline V CDR1 and CDR2: SGHNT, YYREEE (reference sequence). Here the CDR3 DNA reads TGTGCCAGCAGCCCAGGCGGGGGGCGCAACTATGGCTACACCTTC. Translated, it gives CASSPGGGRNYGYTF.

The chain has TRBV7-3 and TRBJ2-7; TRBD1 matches 9 bases. Germline lookup yields CDR1 SGHTA and CDR2 FQGTGA. The CDR3 has 16 amino acids. The V and J ends lost 0 bases and 3 bases, in that order; junction bases with no gene match: 6. The DNA for the CDR3 is TGTGCCAGCAGCTTAACTAAAGGGGACAGGGACTACGAGCAGTACTTC. Its protein product is CASSLTKGDRDYEQYF. The full variable domain, with the rest looked up from reference TRBV7-3 and TRBJ2-7, is GAGVSQTPSNKVTEKGKYVELRCDPISGHTALYWYRQSLGQGPEFLIYFQGTGAADDSGLPNDRFFAVRPEGSVSTLKIQRTERGDSAVYLCASSLTKGDRDYEQYFGPGTRLTVT.

The V gene is TRBV7-6, the J gene TRBJ1-3; 8 bases fit TRBD1. This CDR3 comprises 16 residues. J was trimmed by 2 bases and V by 1 base; bases with no gene match: 4. CDR1 and CDR2 (germline): SGHVS, FNYEAQ. This chain's CDR3 is CASSLGGTGTGNTIYF. CDR3 bases: TGTGCCAGCAGCTTAGGGGGGACAGGAACTGGAAACACCATATATTTT.

The CDR3, as DNA: TGTGCCAGCAGCTTTGGCGGCCTGGGCTACACCTTC. Translating it yields CASSFGGLGYTF. The chain combines TRBV7-6 with TRBJ1-2; D unresolved. The CDR3 contains 12 residues. Trimming removed 3 bases at V and 8 bases at J, with 10 bases between. CDR1 SGHVS and CDR2 FNYEAQ come from the germline V gene.

The chain has TRBV4-2 and TRBJ2-7; 14 bases map to TRBD2. The J segment lost 3 bases and the V segment lost 0 bases, leaving 10 bases of the junction unmatched. The CDR3 is 19 residues long. CDR1 is LGHNA, CDR2 YNFKEQ, per germline. This CDR3 reads CASSQEGTSGRVTLYEQYF. The CDR3 DNA reads TGTGCCAGCAGCCAAGAAGGGACTAGCGGGAGAGTCACCCTCTACGAGCAGTACTTC.

The chain joins TRBV10-1 to TRBJ1-2; D is uncertain. CDR1 WNHNN and CDR2 SYGVQD come from the germline V gene (reference sequence). The CDR3 length is 14 residues. V was clipped by 8 bases and J by 1 base, with 14 bases between them. The CDR3 protein is CASEDPRINYGYTF. The CDR3 coding sequence is TGCGCCAGCGAGGATCCACGGATTAACTATGGCTACACCTTC.

This rearrangement joins TRBV15 to TRBJ2-1; 9 bases are shared with TRBD1. The CDR3 runs to 15 residues. Germline trimming cut 5 bases from V and 8 bases from J; bases unmatched to any gene: 10. CDR1 LNHNV and CDR2 YYDKDF come from the germline V gene (reference sequence). The CDR3 DNA follows: TGTGCCACCAGCGTTTCTAGGACAGGGGTGGATGAGCAGTTCTTC. Its protein is CATSVSRTGVDEQFF.

The V and J genes are TRBV6-4 and TRBJ2-1; 8 bases are a match to TRBD2. Germline V gene sequence: CDR1 MRHNA, CDR2 SNTAGT. This CDR3 is 16 amino acids long. V was pared by 5 bases and J by 5 bases, with 11 bases of the junction left unmatched. CDR3 protein: CASSPRAGAGNNEQFF. The CDR3 bases are TGTGCCAGCAGTCCTAGAGCGGGGGCGGGGAACAATGAGCAGTTCTTC.

The rearrangement joins TRBV14 to TRBJ1-5, with a weak D call TRBD1 (5 bases). The CDR3 has 15 residues. Trimming took 4 bases from V and 1 from J, leaving 11 bases between them. Germline lookup yields CDR1 SGHDN and CDR2 FVKESK. The CDR3: CASSPGGASNQPQHF. DNA for the CDR3: TGTGCCAGCAGCCCGGGGGGAGCAAGCAATCAGCCCCAGCATTTT.

A single count supports this clone. The rearrangement joins TRBV6-6 to TRBJ2-7; 7 nucleotides agree with TRBD1. V lost 5 bases, J lost 3 bases, and 4 bases stayed unmatched. From germline, CDR1 is MNHNY and CDR2 SVGAGI (reference sequence). This CDR3 spans 13 amino acids. The CDR3 DNA is TGTGCCAGCAGTAACTGGGACAGCTACGAGCAGTACTTC. Amino acid sequence: CASSNWDSYEQYF.

The gene calls are TRBV18 and TRBJ1-3, with D possibly being TRBD1 (6 bases). Germline V lookup: CDR1 KGHSH, CDR2 LQKENI. This CDR3 spans 14 amino acids. V was trimmed by 3 bases and J by 3 bases, leaving 9 bases between them. CDR3 nucleotide sequence: TGTGCCAGCTCACCCTCAGGGGATGGAAACACCATATATTTT. Protein sequence: CASSPSGDGNTIYF.

The genes are TRBV28 and TRBJ1-1; the D is unclear. Trimming pared 2 bases from V and 6 bases from J, leaving 4 bases between. The CDR3 loop spans 11 amino acids. Germline lookup yields CDR1 MDHEN and CDR2 SYDVKM. CDR3 coding DNA: TGTGCCAGCAGTTTAAGCGCTGAAGCTTTCTTT. Its protein product is CASSLSAEAFF.

The rearrangement joins TRBV10-2 to TRBJ1-6; D ambiguous. This CDR3 spans 16 amino acids. CDR1 and CDR2 (germline): WSHSY, SAAADI. V lost 0 bases to trimming and J lost 0 bases, with 6 bases between them. CDR3 nucleotides: TGCGCCAGCAGTGAGTCAAGGAGCTCCTATAATTCACCCCTCCACTTT. Protein: CASSESRSSYNSPLHF.